These 18 T cell receptor beta chains share one sample of origin, sequenced in a study of cytomegalovirus exposure and HLA in healthy donors. The study ran its PCR with 60 Vbeta and 13 Jbeta primers. Profiled with immunoSEQ multiplex PCR; TCRdb holds only in-frame clones, not every one. The sample shows 150,000 to 200,000 clones, 70% to 90% of them seen only once. Sequences were obtained from PBMCs. The origin of the receptors is a woman aged 18-30 years in good health and CMV-seronegative.

The rearrangement joins TRBV7-6 to TRBJ2-2; 11 bases line up with TRBD2. CDR3 length equals 16 residues. Germline-derived CDR1 and CDR2 are SGHVS and FNYEAQ. Losses at the gene ends were 5 bases for V and 2 bases for J; bases not matched to a gene: 4. The CDR3 reads CASSRTSGGNTGELFF. The CDR3, as DNA: TGTGCCAGCAGCCGTACTAGCGGGGGAAACACCGGGGAGCTGTTTTTT.

This chain uses TRBV6-5 with TRBJ1-3, with TRBD1 matching over 7 bases. CDR1 is MNHEY and CDR2 is SVGAGI in the germline V gene. The CDR3 runs to 13 residues. V lost 5 bases and J lost 4; bases outside the gene matches: 2. CDR3 sequence: CASSGDRGNTIYF. The CDR3 nucleotides read TGTGCCAGCAGTGGGGACAGAGGAAACACCATATATTTT.

The rearrangement joins TRBV4-1 to TRBJ1-2, with TRBD1 as a possible D gene (6 bases). Per the germline V gene, CDR1 is MGHRA and CDR2 is YSYEKL. The ends were cut back, 1 base at V and 2 bases at J, with 8 bases in the middle. CDR3 size: 14 residues. The CDR3 protein is CASSQVQGNYGYTF. The CDR3 DNA reads as TGCGCCAGCAGCCAAGTCCAGGGGAACTATGGCTACACCTTC.

This sequence joins TRBV18 and TRBJ1-3, with D tentatively TRBD1 (5 bases). Germline assignment: CDR1 KGHSH and CDR2 LQKENI. V lost 3 bases to trimming and J lost 4 bases, with 13 bases between them. This CDR3 is built from 15 residues. CDR3 coding DNA: TGTGCCAGCTCACCTTTCGACAGATTGGGAAACACCATATATTTT. Encoded protein: CASSPFDRLGNTIYF.

J is TRBJ2-1 and V is TRBV4-1; 11 bases match TRBD2. The V segment lost 0 bases and the J segment 6 bases; nucleotides outside the gene matches: 7. The CDR3 is 17 residues long. The V gene's germline CDR1 is MGHRA and CDR2 YSYEKL. The CDR3, as DNA: TGCGCCAGCAGCCAAGATCAGACTAGCGGGATTCTCAATGAGCAGTTCTTC. This sequence encodes CASSQDQTSGILNEQFF.

J is TRBJ2-1 and V is TRBV11-2; TRBD1 matches 9 bases. The CDR3 runs to 16 residues. The germline V gene encodes CDR1 SGHAT and CDR2 FQNNGV. The V and J ends lost 5 bases and 0 bases, in that order; junction bases with no gene match: 5. The CDR3 DNA is TGTGCCAGCAGCCTAGGGACAGGGAACTCCTACAATGAGCAGTTCTTC. Protein: CASSLGTGNSYNEQFF.

The chain employs TRBV28 and TRBJ1-4; D is perhaps TRBD1 (5 bases). The CDR3 is made up of 13 amino acids. Per germline, CDR1 MDHEN and CDR2 SYDVKM. V was trimmed by 5 bases and J by 10 bases, leaving 14 bases between them. The CDR3 DNA is TGTGCCAGCAGTCCCGAACTGGGGGGAAAACTGTTTTTT. Encoded protein: CASSPELGGKLFF. Variable domain in full (rest from reference TRBV28 and TRBJ1-4): DVKVTQSSRYLVKRTGEKVFLECVQDMDHENMFWYRQDPGLGLRLIYFSYDVKMKEKGDIPEGYSVSREKKERFSLILESASTNQTSMYLCASSPELGGKLFFGSGTQLSVL.

The chain combines TRBV5-1 with TRBJ2-5, with 9 bases that match TRBD2. CDR1 SGHRS and CDR2 YFSETQ come from the germline V gene. The CDR3 has 16 residues. V was clipped by 0 bases and J by 4 bases; unmatched bases: 7. The CDR3 sequence: CASSLEAGGNAETQYF. DNA of the CDR3: TGCGCCAGCAGCTTGGAAGCGGGAGGAAACGCAGAGACCCAGTACTTC.

V and J are TRBV6-1 and TRBJ1-4, with 10 nucleotides matching TRBD1. The CDR3 runs to 16 residues. From germline, CDR1 is MNHNS and CDR2 SASEGT. The J segment lost 8 bases and the V segment lost 4 bases, leaving 10 bases of the junction unmatched. The CDR3 sequence: CASSAPGTGVREKLFF. CDR3 DNA: TGTGCCAGCAGTGCTCCCGGGACAGGGGTTAGGGAAAAACTGTTTTTT.

This clone was picked up one time. V gene TRBV28 combines with J gene TRBJ2-3; 7 nucleotides line up with TRBD2. The germline V gene encodes CDR1 MDHEN and CDR2 SYDVKM. Trimming took 2 bases from V and 1 from J; bases not matched to a gene: 6. CDR3 size: 16 residues. CDR3 nucleotide sequence: TGTGCCAGCAGTTTAAAGGCGGGAGAAGGCACAGATACGCAGTATTTT. It encodes CASSLKAGEGTDTQYF. The full variable domain, in which reference TRBV28 and TRBJ2-3 provide the parts outside the CDR3, is DVKVTQSSRYLVKRTGEKVFLECVQDMDHENMFWYRQDPGLGLRLIYFSYDVKMKEKGDIPEGYSVSREKKERFSLILESASTNQTSMYLCASSLKAGEGTDTQYFGPGTRLTVL.

The V gene is TRBV28, the J gene TRBJ2-1; perhaps TRBD1 as D (5 bases). The V end lost 2 bases, the J end lost 9 bases, and 14 bases lay between the germline ends. Germline values: CDR1 MDHEN, CDR2 SYDVKM. The CDR3 is 14 residues long. CDR3 DNA sequence: TGTGCCAGCAGTTTAAGGGGAATGGGGTCTGAGCAGTTCTTC. It specifies CASSLRGMGSEQFF.

In its sample, this clone was seen a few times. The rearrangement links TRBV6-1 to TRBJ1-1; perhaps TRBD1 as D (5 bases). V was trimmed by 1 base and J by 11 bases, leaving 11 bases between them. Per the germline V gene, CDR1 is MNHNS and CDR2 is SASEGT. CDR3 length: 12 residues. CDR3 in amino acids: CASSEERGKAFF. The CDR3 nucleotides are TGTGCCAGCAGTGAAGAGCGGGGGAAGGCTTTCTTT.

The V and J genes are TRBV19 and TRBJ2-3, with 11 nucleotides matching TRBD2. CDR1 is LNHDA, CDR2 SQIVND, per germline (reference sequence). V lost 5 bases and J lost 3; bases outside the gene matches: 10. The CDR3 totals 17 residues. This chain's CDR3 is CASSPASGGTLTDTQYF. The CDR3, as DNA: TGTGCCAGTAGTCCCGCTAGCGGGGGGACCCTAACAGATACGCAGTATTTT.

The chain uses TRBV15 and TRBJ1-4; 7 bases match TRBD1. The CDR3 is 14 amino acids. Germline lookup yields CDR1 LNHNV and CDR2 YYDKDF (reference sequence). The V and J ends lost 7 bases and 8 bases, in that order; junction bases with no gene match: 10. The CDR3 loop reads CATKRGLGNEKLFF. CDR3 in DNA: TGTGCCACCAAAAGGGGGCTAGGGAACGAAAAACTGTTTTTT.

In its sample, this clone was seen once. The chain recombines TRBV30 with TRBJ1-1; D gene unclear. The germline gives CDR1 GTSNPN, CDR2 SVGIG (reference sequence). CDR3 length: 13 amino acids. The V end was cut by 2 bases, the J end by 1 base, with 8 bases between. The CDR3, as DNA: TGTGCCTGGAGTTCGAACGGGAACACTGAAGCTTTCTTT. It is translated as CAWSSNGNTEAFF. The full variable domain, rest sourced from reference TRBV30 and TRBJ1-1, is SQTIHQWPATLVQPVGSPLSLECTVEGTSNPNLYWYRQAAGRGLQLLFYSVGIGQISSEVPQNLSASRPQDRQFILSSKKLLLSDSGFYLCAWSSNGNTEAFFGQGTRLTVV.

The chain joins TRBV10-3 to TRBJ2-2; 7 bases line up with TRBD1. The CDR3 totals 16 residues. CDR1 is ENHRY, CDR2 SYGVKD, per germline. V was clipped by 1 base and J by 0 bases; unmatched bases: 2. Written as DNA, the CDR3 is TGTGCCATCAGTGAGTGGGGACAGACGAACACCGGGGAGCTGTTTTTT. This sequence encodes CAISEWGQTNTGELFF.

The genes are TRBV6-4 and TRBJ1-1; D is undetermined. The length of the CDR3 is 11 residues. The V gene's germline CDR1 is MRHNA and CDR2 SNTAGT. CDR3 residues: CYTVLNTEAFF. For the CDR3, the DNA is TGTTATACAGTCTTGAACACTGAAGCTTTCTTT.

The chain joins TRBV7-9 to TRBJ1-5, with a weak D call TRBD1 (6 bases). The CDR3 loop spans 15 amino acids. V lost 5 bases and J 0 bases, leaving 11 bases between the germline ends. Germline CDR1 reads SEHNR; CDR2 reads FQNEAQ (reference sequence). The CDR3 coding sequence is TGTGCCAGCAGCGCGACAGGTTATAGCAATCAGCCCCAGCATTTT. Its translation: CASSATGYSNQPQHF.